These T cell receptor beta chains were read from a single sample in a study of OX40 agonist ivuxolimab in advanced cancers. Profiled with immunoSEQ multiplex PCR; TCRdb holds only in-frame clones, not every one. The top ten hold more than 1.5% of the sample, which has about 48,000 clones, 82% seen once. The material was CD4+ or CD8+ T cells sorted from blood, obtained in a trial of the OX40 agonist ivuxolimab. These receptors were collected from an adult with an advanced solid tumor such as melanoma, head and neck, liver or kidney cancer. Each CDR3 is given with its conserved first and last residue. The D gene is left open where the match is weak. For some rows the clone size is stated as once, few or many, or as a class when expanded; others skip it.

clone size	V gene	J gene	D gene	CDR3 DNA	CDR3 protein
NA	TRBV9	TRBJ2-2	NA	TGTGCCAGCAGCTATGAAACAGGTCACGGGGAGCTGTTTTTT	CASSYETGHGELFF
NA	TRBV29-1	TRBJ1-2	NA	TGCAGCGTTGGCGACTCGAAGGGTGGCTACACCTTC	CSVGDSKGGYTF
NA	TRBV30	TRBJ2-7	TRBD2	TGTGCCTGGACTAGCGGCTACGAGCAGTACTTC	CAWTSGYEQYF
NA	TRBV4-2	TRBJ1-1	NA	TGTGCCAGCAGCTCCAAATTACAGAACACTGAAGCTTTCTTT	CASSSKLQNTEAFF
few	TRBV5-8	TRBJ2-7	NA	TGTGCCAGCAGCTTGTCGGGCTACGAGCAGTACTTC	CASSLSGYEQYF
NA	TRBV5-1	TRBJ2-3	TRBD2	TGCGCCAGCAGTTTCGGGGGGGACACAGATACGCAGTATTTT	CASSFGGDTDTQYF
NA	TRBV19	TRBJ1-1	NA	TGTGCCAGTAGTATAGCAGTAGGGCAGGCAGAAGCTTTCTTT	CASSIAVGQAEAFF
NA	TRBV5-4	TRBJ2-7	NA	TGTGCCAGCAGCTTGCGGGGCTCCTACGAGCAGTACTTC	CASSLRGSYEQYF
NA	TRBV10-3	TRBJ2-5	NA	TGTGCCATCAGTGAATCGCCCTTGGAGACCCAGTACTTC	CAISESPLETQYF
NA	TRBV14	TRBJ2-1	NA	TGTGCCAGCAGCCAAGACTACGGGGGAAACAATGAGCAGTTCTTC	CASSQDYGGNNEQFF
few	TRBV5-1	TRBJ2-1	NA	TGCGCCAGCAGCTTGGGACTTACCGGGGACAATGAGCAGTTCTTC	CASSLGLTGDNEQFF
NA	TRBV19	TRBJ1-2	TRBD1	TGTGCCAGTAGTCGCGGGACAGAAGTTAACTATGGCTACACCTTC	CASSRGTEVNYGYTF
NA	TRBV2	TRBJ2-3	TRBD2	TGTGCCAGCAGCCACCCGGGACTAGCGGGGTCAGATACGCAGTATTTT	CASSHPGLAGSDTQYF
NA	TRBV5-4	TRBJ2-3	TRBD2	TGTGCCAGCAGCAGGAAGCGGGGGGGCCGCACAGATACGCAGTATTTT	CASSRKRGGRTDTQYF
NA	TRBV30	TRBJ1-2	NA	TGTGCCTGGAGCGCCCCACAGGCGGGTAGCTATGGCTACACCTTC	CAWSAPQAGSYGYTF
NA	TRBV5-4	TRBJ1-2	NA	TGTGCCAGCAGCACCGGGACGGACTATGGCTACACCTTC	CASSTGTDYGYTF
NA	TRBV18	TRBJ2-3	NA	TGTGCCAGCTCGCTTGAGCGCGGGGCCACAGATACGCAGTATTTT	CASSLERGATDTQYF
NA	TRBV11-2	TRBJ2-7	NA	TGTGCCAGCAGCTCGGACACATTATCCTACGAGCAGTACTTC	CASSSDTLSYEQYF
medium-sized	TRBV7-8	TRBJ1-6	NA	TGTGCCAGCAGCTCTTACAGGGAGAATTCACCCCTCCACTTT	CASSSYRENSPLHF
NA	TRBV19	TRBJ1-1	NA	TGTGCCAGTAGTCCCGGGATCGGGAACACTGAAGCTTTCTTT	CASSPGIGNTEAFF
NA	TRBV19	TRBJ2-6	NA	TGTGCCAGTAGTATCCTAGTCGGGGGAAGCTCTGGGGCCAACGTCCTGACTTTC	CASSILVGGSSGANVLTF
few	TRBV30	TRBJ1-1	NA	TGTGCCTGGAGTACTACCGAGTACACTGAAGCTTTCTTT	CAWSTTEYTEAFF